A single sample is the source of the 13 T cell receptor beta chains below, sequenced in a study of yellow fever vaccine responses in identical twins. MiXCR, applied by TCRdb to the RT-PCR reads, yields one record per CDR3 protein. This sample has 2,500 to 3,000 distinct CDR3 sequences; 85% to 90% occur once, and the top ten carry around 1.5%. This sample comprised T cells from blood (PBMCs), unsorted or a sorted subset (not recorded which), obtained before or after yellow fever vaccination (not recorded which). These receptors were collected from a female donor who received the yellow fever vaccine.

The chain uses TRBV11-2 and TRBJ2-1, with TRBD1 matching over 7 bases. The CDR3 runs 14 residues. Germline assignment: CDR1 SGHAT and CDR2 FQNNGV. J was trimmed by 7 bases and V by 5 bases; bases with no gene match: 8. The CDR3 coding sequence is TGTGCCAGCAGCCCCGGGACAGCGGTTAATGAGCAGTTCTTC. It translates to CASSPGTAVNEQFF.

The rearrangement links TRBV18 to TRBJ1-6; perhaps TRBD1 as D (5 bases). Trimming removed 0 bases from V and 10 bases from J, with 7 bases in between. From germline, CDR1 is KGHSH and CDR2 LQKENI. This CDR3 has 13 amino acids. The CDR3 here is CASSPPGPSPLHF. The CDR3 region has the DNA TGTGCCAGCTCACCACCGGGACCGTCACCCCTCCACTTT.

V usage is TRBV11-2 and J usage is TRBJ1-1, with D hard to call. Germline values: CDR1 SGHAT, CDR2 FQNNGV. Trimming took 2 bases from V and 1 from J, leaving 5 bases between them. The CDR3 covers 13 residues. CDR3: CASSLYSNTEAFF. The CDR3 nucleotides are TGTGCCAGCAGCTTATACTCGAACACTGAAGCTTTCTTT.

The chain links TRBV5-1 to TRBJ2-7; D is unresolved. The CDR3 totals 12 residues. Between the trimmed V and J ends, which lost 5 bases and 0 bases, there was a span of 6 bases. Per germline, CDR1 SGHRS and CDR2 YFSETQ. Here the CDR3 reads CASRASSYEQYF. Here the CDR3 DNA reads TGCGCCAGCAGGGCCAGCTCCTACGAGCAGTACTTC. Looking up the rest from reference TRBV5-1 and TRBJ2-7 gives the full variable domain: KAGVTQTPRYLIKTRGQQVTLSCSPISGHRSVSWYQQTPGQGLQFLFEYFSETQRNKGNFPGRFSGRQFSNSRSEMNVSTLELGDSALYLCASRASSYEQYFGPGTRLTVT.

The chain carries TRBV29-1 and TRBJ2-7, with unresolved D. V was clipped by 3 bases and J by 3 bases, with 6 bases between them. This CDR3 has 11 amino acids. The germline gives CDR1 SQVTM, CDR2 ANQGSEA. The DNA of the CDR3 is TGCAGCGTTGATTACGGCTACGAGCAGTACTTC. It is translated as CSVDYGYEQYF.

The chain uses TRBV15 and TRBJ1-5, with D possibly TRBD1 on 6 matching bases. Trimming shortened V by 2 bases and J by 5 bases, and 13 bases separated the two germline ends. Germline V gene sequence: CDR1 LNHNV, CDR2 YYDKDF (reference sequence). The CDR3 is made up of 15 amino acids. The CDR3 loop reads CATSRSLQGDQPQHF. The CDR3 DNA reads as TGTGCCACCAGCAGATCGTTACAGGGAGATCAGCCCCAGCATTTT.

This clonotype was observed a single time. This chain uses TRBV18 with TRBJ1-5, with a weak D call TRBD1 (6 bases). This CDR3 is 14 amino acids long. Germline V CDR1 and CDR2: KGHSH, LQKENI. V lost 2 bases to trimming and J lost 3 bases, with 8 bases between them. The CDR3 DNA sequence: TGTGCCAGCTCACCAGGGACACTCAATCAGCCCCAGCATTTT. The encoded protein is CASSPGTLNQPQHF.

The genes are TRBV23-1 and TRBJ2-4, with D possibly TRBD2 on 5 matching bases. TRBV23-1 is identified as an open reading frame with a role that is uncertain. V was pared by 7 bases and J by 0 bases, with 10 bases between. The CDR3 length is 14 residues. The CDR3: CASTLREAKNIQYF. CDR3 bases: TGCGCCAGCACCCTCCGGGAAGCCAAAAACATTCAGTACTTC.

A single count supports this clonotype. The chain employs TRBV18 and TRBJ1-2; TRBD1 is a possible D gene (5 bases). CDR1 and CDR2 (germline): KGHSH, LQKENI. Trimming shortened V by 0 bases and J by 4 bases, and 9 bases separated the two germline ends. The CDR3 sequence is 14 residues long. The CDR3 here is CASSPPQVGYGYTF. CDR3 DNA sequence: TGTGCCAGCTCACCACCACAGGTGGGCTATGGCTACACCTTC.

The chain joins TRBV5-1 to TRBJ2-5; D gene unclear. V was cut by 0 bases and J by 5 bases, with 5 bases left in between. The V gene's germline CDR1 is SGHRS and CDR2 YFSETQ. This CDR3 comprises 12 residues. CDR3 DNA: TGCGCCAGCAGCTTGGATAGGGAGACCCAGTACTTC. Amino acids: CASSLDRETQYF.

J is TRBJ2-1 and V is TRBV20-1; 12 bases fit TRBD2. CDR1 and CDR2 (germline): DFQATT, SNEGSKA (reference sequence). This CDR3 has 14 residues. Germline trimming cut 3 bases from V and 4 bases from J; bases unmatched to any gene: 1. The CDR3 protein is CSARGTSGYNEQFF. CDR3 bases: TGCAGTGCTAGGGGGACTAGCGGGTACAATGAGCAGTTCTTC.

The rearrangement joins TRBV29-1 to TRBJ2-1; the D is unclear. This CDR3 contains 12 residues. The V end lost 6 bases, the J end lost 9 bases, and 15 bases lay between the germline ends. Germline V gene lookup returns CDR1 SQVTM and CDR2 ANQGSEA. The CDR3 sequence: CSVILVGVEQFF. The CDR3 region has the DNA TGCAGCGTGATCCTAGTTGGAGTTGAGCAGTTCTTC.

This chain joins TRBV5-1 and TRBJ2-3; maybe TRBD2 (5 bases). Germline V gives CDR1 SGHRS, CDR2 YFSETQ. The CDR3 covers 13 residues. The V gene lost 1 base and the J gene lost 6 bases, with 9 bases spanning the gap. CDR3 bases: TGCGCCAGCAGCTTGACTAGTCTGGATACGCAGTATTTT. Protein: CASSLTSLDTQYF.